Listed here are 19 T cell receptor beta chains from one sample, sequenced in a study of cytomegalovirus exposure and HLA in healthy donors. It was with 60 Vbeta and 13 Jbeta primers that the PCR ran. Measured with immunoSEQ multiplex PCR; TCRdb has only the in-frame clones, and not every one. Of approximately 220,000 clones in the sample, around 80% were seen once. Sequencing was performed on PBMCs. The source is a boy aged 2 to 9 in good health and CMV-seronegative.

The genes are TRBV30 and TRBJ2-5; a possible D gene is TRBD2 (5 bases). Germline assignment: CDR1 GTSNPN and CDR2 SVGIG (reference sequence). Trimming took off 4 bases at V and 1 base at J, with 13 bases between the two ends. The CDR3 runs to 14 residues. DNA for the CDR3: TGTGCCTGGACGGAGGAGTGGGGCCAAGAGACCCAGTACTTC. It encodes CAWTEEWGQETQYF.

J is TRBJ2-7 and V is TRBV19; D possibly corresponds to TRBD1 (5 bases). CDR1 is LNHDA and CDR2 is SQIVND in the germline V gene (reference sequence). The CDR3 loop spans 15 amino acids. Trimming stripped 5 bases from V and 0 bases from J, with 14 bases between. The CDR3 region is CASSATVESSYEQYF. The CDR3 nucleotides read TGTGCCAGTAGTGCGACAGTGGAAAGCTCCTACGAGCAGTACTTC.

This chain links TRBV6-6 with TRBJ1-5; tentatively, D is TRBD1 (5 bases). The V gene's germline CDR1 is MNHNY and CDR2 SVGAGI (reference sequence). V shed 4 bases and J shed 8 bases, with 9 bases lying between them. CDR3 length: 12 amino acids. The CDR3 spells CASSSPGEPQHF. As DNA, the CDR3 is TGTGCCAGCAGTTCACCGGGGGAGCCCCAGCATTTT.

This chain connects TRBV27 to TRBJ2-7, with TRBD1 as a possible D gene (6 bases). The V gene's germline CDR1 is MNHEY and CDR2 SMNVEV (reference sequence). V shed 6 bases and J shed 7 bases, with 19 bases lying between them. The CDR3 covers 14 residues. For the CDR3, the DNA is TGTGCCAGCAGACCCTCAATGGGGGCCGGGGAGCAGTACTTC. This codes for CASRPSMGAGEQYF.

V and J are TRBV29-1 and TRBJ1-2; tentative D call: TRBD1 (6 bases). There are 13 residues in the CDR3. Germline values: CDR1 SQVTM, CDR2 ANQGSEA. Trimming took off 0 bases at V and 7 bases at J, with 12 bases between the two ends. CDR3 residues: CSVEDAAGVGYTF. The CDR3 coding sequence is TGCAGCGTTGAAGATGCGGCAGGGGTTGGCTACACCTTC.

The chain couples TRBV4-1 to TRBJ1-6; D may be TRBD1 (6 bases). Between the trimmed V and J ends, which lost 4 bases and 5 bases, there was a span of 12 bases. The V gene's germline CDR1 is MGHRA and CDR2 YSYEKL. CDR3 length: 15 residues. The CDR3 here is CASSRRAGDNSPLHF. The CDR3 region has the DNA TGCGCCAGCAGCCGCCGGGCAGGGGATAATTCACCCCTCCACTTT.

The chain couples TRBV19 to TRBJ2-5, with D perhaps matching TRBD2 (5 bases). The CDR3 extends over 15 amino acids. V was pared by 3 bases and J by 4 bases, with 15 bases between. CDR1 is LNHDA and CDR2 is SQIVND in the germline V gene (reference sequence). This chain's CDR3 is CASSMAGESLETQYF. CDR3 DNA sequence: TGTGCCAGTAGTATGGCGGGTGAATCCCTAGAGACCCAGTACTTC.

The V call is TRBV25-1, the J call TRBJ2-1; TRBD1 might be the D (6 bases). CDR3 length equals 13 residues. Trimming cost V 2 bases and J 6 bases, with 8 bases left between them. Germline CDR1 and CDR2: MGHDK and SYGVNS. The CDR3 is CASSEQGGNEQFF. CDR3 sequence (DNA): TGTGCCAGCAGTGAACAAGGGGGCAATGAGCAGTTCTTC.

V and J are TRBV11-2 and TRBJ2-5; 7 bases match TRBD1. Germline CDR1 reads SGHAT; CDR2 reads FQNNGV. CDR3 length: 14 amino acids. Trimming took 5 bases from V and 2 from J; bases not matched to a gene: 5. The CDR3 nucleotides are TGTGCCAGCAGCACCTGGACAGGACAAGAGACCCAGTACTTC. Translated, it gives CASSTWTGQETQYF.

The J gene is TRBJ2-3, the V gene TRBV9, with D possibly TRBD2 on 5 matching bases. The CDR3 totals 14 residues. The V and J ends lost 1 base and 0 bases respectively, with 6 bases between them. Germline loops: CDR1 SGDLS, CDR2 YYNGEE. CDR3 sequence: CASSVRGSTDTQYF. CDR3 sequence (DNA): TGTGCCAGCAGCGTAAGAGGGAGCACAGATACGCAGTATTTT.

The chain employs TRBV5-1 and TRBJ1-1, with D tentatively TRBD1 (6 bases). CDR1 and CDR2 (germline): SGHRS, YFSETQ. Trimming shortened V by 2 bases and J by 3 bases, and 11 bases separated the two germline ends. This CDR3 comprises 14 residues. The CDR3 sequence: CASSFSQGDTEAFF. Here the CDR3 DNA reads TGCGCCAGCAGCTTCTCACAGGGCGACACTGAAGCTTTCTTT.

This chain links TRBV19 with TRBJ1-3; TRBD1 agrees at 10 bases. The CDR3 has 14 residues. Germline V CDR1 and CDR2: LNHDA, SQIVND (reference sequence). With 8 bases clipped from V and 0 bases from J, the junction kept 1 base outside the gene matches. The CDR3 region has the DNA TGTGCCAGTCGACAGGGGGCCTCTGGAAACACCATATATTTT. Amino acids: CASRQGASGNTIYF. The whole variable domain, filled in from reference TRBV19 and TRBJ1-3, reads DGGITQSPKYLFRKEGQNVTLSCEQNLNHDAMYWYRQDPGQGLRLIYYSQIVNDFQKGDIAEGYSVSREKKESFPLTVTSAQKNPTAFYLCASRQGASGNTIYFGEGSWLTVV.

The chain carries TRBV7-9 and TRBJ2-5; D unresolved. The V end was cut by 0 bases, the J end by 5 bases, with 10 bases between. This CDR3 has 14 residues. From germline, CDR1 is SEHNR and CDR2 FQNEAQ (reference sequence). The chain's CDR3 is CASSLASQIETQYF. As DNA, the CDR3 is TGTGCCAGCAGCTTAGCGTCCCAGATTGAGACCCAGTACTTC.

This clone was seen just once. The chain joins TRBV5-6 to TRBJ2-7; a weak D match, TRBD1 (6 bases). Germline V gene data show CDR1 as SGHDT and CDR2 as YYEEEE. The ends were cut back, 5 bases at V and 4 bases at J, with 10 bases in the middle. The CDR3 is 12 residues long. CDR3 sequence reads: CASSTGRYEQYF. CDR3 in DNA: TGTGCCAGCAGTACAGGGCGGTACGAGCAGTACTTC.

In its sample, this clone was seen a few times. The chain is built from TRBV7-8 and TRBJ2-7, with TRBD2 matching over 13 bases. CDR1 and CDR2 from the germline V gene are SGHVS and FQNEAQ. With V trimmed by 5 bases and J by 5 bases, 12 bases remained unmatched. The CDR3 has 17 amino acids. CDR3 protein: CASSQGLAGEENNEQYF. The CDR3 nucleotides read TGTGCCAGCAGCCAAGGACTAGCGGGAGAAGAGAATAACGAGCAGTACTTC. Drawing the rest from reference TRBV7-8 and TRBJ2-7, the complete variable domain is GAGVSQSPRYKVAKRGQDVALRCDPISGHVSLFWYQQALGQGPEFLTYFQNEAQLDKSGLPSDRFFAERPEGSVSTLKIQRTQQEDSAVYLCASSQGLAGEENNEQYFGPGTRLTVT.

The count of this clone is one. This chain uses TRBV5-5 with TRBJ1-2; D is ambiguous. V was clipped by 1 base and J by 4 bases, with 11 bases between them. This CDR3 region has 14 residues. In germline, CDR1 is SGHKS, CDR2 YYEKEE (reference sequence). The DNA of the CDR3 is TGTGCCAGCAGCTTGAGTCAGGTCGCCTATGGCTACACCTTC. It encodes CASSLSQVAYGYTF.

This clone was seen a few times. The chain couples TRBV2 to TRBJ2-7; no clear D. Trimming took 2 bases from V and 0 from J, leaving 8 bases between them. This CDR3 spans 14 amino acids. Germline CDR1 is SNHLY and CDR2 is FYNNEI. The CDR3 region is CASSESQFSYEQYF. In DNA, the CDR3 is TGTGCCAGCAGTGAATCCCAGTTCTCCTACGAGCAGTACTTC.

The J gene is TRBJ1-1, the V gene TRBV27; D unclear. V was cut by 3 bases and J by 1 base, with 6 bases left in between. The CDR3 runs to 13 residues. Per the germline V gene, CDR1 is MNHEY and CDR2 is SMNVEV (reference sequence). This chain's CDR3 is CASSLRANTEAFF. DNA of the CDR3: TGTGCCAGCAGTTTGAGGGCGAACACTGAAGCTTTCTTT.

The J gene is TRBJ2-2, the V gene TRBV5-3; the D gene is possibly TRBD2 (6 bases). TRBV5-3 is placed among ORFs of uncertain function. The CDR3 loop spans 17 amino acids. Trimming stripped 0 bases from V and 5 bases from J, with 17 bases between. The CDR3 region is CARSLGWGGVETGELFF. In nucleotides, the CDR3 is TGTGCCAGAAGCTTGGGGTGGGGCGGGGTTGAAACCGGGGAGCTGTTTTTT.